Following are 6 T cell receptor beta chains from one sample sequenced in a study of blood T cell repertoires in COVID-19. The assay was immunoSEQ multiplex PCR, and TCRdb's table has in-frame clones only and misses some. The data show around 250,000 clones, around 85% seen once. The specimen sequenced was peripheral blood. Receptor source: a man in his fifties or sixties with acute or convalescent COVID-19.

CDR3 DNA: TGTGCCAGCAGTGATGCACTAGGCAGCAATCAGCCCCAGCATTTT. As protein: CASSDALGSNQPQHF. V and J are TRBV6-1 and TRBJ1-5; D is undetermined. This CDR3 spans 15 amino acids. V was cut by 3 bases and J by 1 base, with 10 bases left in between. Germline lookup yields CDR1 MNHNS and CDR2 SASEGT.

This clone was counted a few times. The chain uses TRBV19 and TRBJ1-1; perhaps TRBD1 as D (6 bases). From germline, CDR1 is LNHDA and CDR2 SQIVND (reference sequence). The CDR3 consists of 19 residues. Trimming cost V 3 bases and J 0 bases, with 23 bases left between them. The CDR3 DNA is TGTGCCAGTAGTATGATCCGGAGGGGGGGGACCTATATGAACACTGAAGCTTTCTTT. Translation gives CASSMIRRGGTYMNTEAFF.

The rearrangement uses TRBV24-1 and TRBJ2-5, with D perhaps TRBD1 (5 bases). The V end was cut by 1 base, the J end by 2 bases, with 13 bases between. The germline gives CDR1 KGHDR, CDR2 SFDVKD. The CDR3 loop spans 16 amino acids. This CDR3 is CATSDFRGGHQETQYF. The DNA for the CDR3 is TGTGCCACCAGTGATTTTAGGGGTGGGCATCAAGAGACCCAGTACTTC.

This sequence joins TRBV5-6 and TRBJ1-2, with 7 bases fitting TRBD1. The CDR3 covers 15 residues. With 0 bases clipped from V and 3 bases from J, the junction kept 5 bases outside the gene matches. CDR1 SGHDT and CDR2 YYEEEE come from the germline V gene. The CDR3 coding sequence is TGTGCCAGCAGCTTGGATGGAGGGGGCTACTATGGCTACACCTTC. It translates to CASSLDGGGYYGYTF.

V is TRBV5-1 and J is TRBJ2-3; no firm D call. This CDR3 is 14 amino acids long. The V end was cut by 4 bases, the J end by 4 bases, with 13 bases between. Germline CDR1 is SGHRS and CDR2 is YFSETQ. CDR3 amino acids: CASSMSLSPDTQYF. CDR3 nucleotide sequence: TGCGCCAGCAGCATGAGTCTGTCGCCAGATACGCAGTATTTT.

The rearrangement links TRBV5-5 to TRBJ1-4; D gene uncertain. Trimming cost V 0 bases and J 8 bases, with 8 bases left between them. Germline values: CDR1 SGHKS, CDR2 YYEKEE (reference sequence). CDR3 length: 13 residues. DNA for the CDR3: TGTGCCAGCAGCTTGGCTCCGGGGGAAAAACTGTTTTTT. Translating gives CASSLAPGEKLFF.